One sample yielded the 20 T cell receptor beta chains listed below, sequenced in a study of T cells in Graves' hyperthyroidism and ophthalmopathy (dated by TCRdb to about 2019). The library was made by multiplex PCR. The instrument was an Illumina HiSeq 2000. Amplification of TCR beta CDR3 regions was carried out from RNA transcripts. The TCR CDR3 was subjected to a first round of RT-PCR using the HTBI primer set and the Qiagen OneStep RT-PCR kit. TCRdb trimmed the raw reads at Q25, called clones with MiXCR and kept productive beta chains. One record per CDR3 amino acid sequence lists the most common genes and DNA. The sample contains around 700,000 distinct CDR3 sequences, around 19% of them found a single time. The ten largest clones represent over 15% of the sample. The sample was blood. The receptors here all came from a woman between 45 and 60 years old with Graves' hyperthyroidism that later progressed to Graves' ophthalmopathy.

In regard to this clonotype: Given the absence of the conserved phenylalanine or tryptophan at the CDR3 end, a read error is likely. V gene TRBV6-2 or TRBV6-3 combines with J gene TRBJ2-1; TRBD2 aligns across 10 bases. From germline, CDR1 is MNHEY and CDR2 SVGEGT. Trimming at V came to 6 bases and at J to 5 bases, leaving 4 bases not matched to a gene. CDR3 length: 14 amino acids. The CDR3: CASRSSGGHNEQFS. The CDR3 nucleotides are TGTGCCAGCAGGTCTAGCGGGGGACACAATGAGCAGTTCTCC.

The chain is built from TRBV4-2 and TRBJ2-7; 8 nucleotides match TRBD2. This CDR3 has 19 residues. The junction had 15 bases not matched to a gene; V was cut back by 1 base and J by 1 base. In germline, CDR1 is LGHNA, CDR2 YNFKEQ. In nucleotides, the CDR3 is TGTGCCAGCAGCCAAGGGCTGTACAGCGGGGGAGATAATTCCTACGAGCAGTACTTC. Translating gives CASSQGLYSGGDNSYEQYF.

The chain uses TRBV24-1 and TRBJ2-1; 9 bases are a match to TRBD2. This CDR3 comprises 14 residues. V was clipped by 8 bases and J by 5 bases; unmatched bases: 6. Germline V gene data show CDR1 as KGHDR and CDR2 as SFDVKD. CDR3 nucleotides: TGTGCCACCATCGGCGGGGGGGGGGACAATGAGCAGTTCTTC. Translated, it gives CATIGGGGDNEQFF.

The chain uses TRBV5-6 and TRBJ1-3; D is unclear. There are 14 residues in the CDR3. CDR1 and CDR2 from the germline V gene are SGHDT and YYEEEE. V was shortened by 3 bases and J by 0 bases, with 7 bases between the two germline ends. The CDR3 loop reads CASSSGSSGNTIYF. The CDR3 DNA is TGTGCCAGCAGCTCCGGTAGCTCTGGAAACACCATATATTTT.

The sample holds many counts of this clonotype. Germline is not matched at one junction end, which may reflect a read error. CDR3 nucleotide sequence: TGTGCTAGCAGCTCACGAGCGGGGGGGCCCGATGAGCAGTTCTTC. Its translation is CASSSRAGGPDEQFF. The chain recombines TRBV7-7 with TRBJ2-1, with 10 nucleotides matching TRBD2. Per germline, CDR1 SSHAT and CDR2 FNYEAQ (reference sequence). CDR3 length: 15 residues.

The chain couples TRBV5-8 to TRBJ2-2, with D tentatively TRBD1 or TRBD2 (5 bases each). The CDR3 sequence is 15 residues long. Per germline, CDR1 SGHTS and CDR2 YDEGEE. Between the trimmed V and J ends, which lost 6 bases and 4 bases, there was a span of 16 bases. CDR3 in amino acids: CASILSGPITGELFF. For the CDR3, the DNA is TGTGCCAGCATTCTGTCGGGACCGATCACCGGGGAGCTGTTTTTT.

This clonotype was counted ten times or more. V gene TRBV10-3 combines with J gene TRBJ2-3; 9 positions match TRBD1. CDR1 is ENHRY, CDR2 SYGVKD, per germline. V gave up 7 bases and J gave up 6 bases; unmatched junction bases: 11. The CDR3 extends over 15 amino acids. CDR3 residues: CAIKRTGESTDTQYF. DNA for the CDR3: TGTGCCATCAAACGGACAGGGGAAAGTACGGATACGCAGTATTTT.

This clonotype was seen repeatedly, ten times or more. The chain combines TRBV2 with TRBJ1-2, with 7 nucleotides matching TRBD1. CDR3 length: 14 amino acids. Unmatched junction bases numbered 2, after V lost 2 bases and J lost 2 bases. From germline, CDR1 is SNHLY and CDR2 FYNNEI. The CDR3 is CASSEFRGNYGYTF. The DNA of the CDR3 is TGTGCCAGCAGTGAATTCAGGGGGAACTATGGCTACACCTTC.

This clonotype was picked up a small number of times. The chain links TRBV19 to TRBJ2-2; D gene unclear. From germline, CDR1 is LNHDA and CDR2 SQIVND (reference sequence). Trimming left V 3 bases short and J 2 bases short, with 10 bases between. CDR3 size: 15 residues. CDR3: CASSMSPVNTGELFF. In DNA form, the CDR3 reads TGTGCCAGTAGTATGTCACCGGTAAACACCGGGGAGCTGTTTTTT. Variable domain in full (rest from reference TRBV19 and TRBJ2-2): DGGITQSPKYLFRKEGQNVTLSCEQNLNHDAMYWYRQDPGQGLRLIYYSQIVNDFQKGDIAEGYSVSREKKESFPLTVTSAQKNPTAFYLCASSMSPVNTGELFFGEGSRLTVL.

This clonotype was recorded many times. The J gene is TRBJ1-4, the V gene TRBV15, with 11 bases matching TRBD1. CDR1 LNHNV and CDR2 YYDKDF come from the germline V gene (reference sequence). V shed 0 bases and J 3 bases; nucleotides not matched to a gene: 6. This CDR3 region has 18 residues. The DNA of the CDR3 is TGTGCCACCAGCAGAGAGAGGGACAGGGGGTCGCCTAATGAAAAACTGTTTTTT. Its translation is CATSRERDRGSPNEKLFF.

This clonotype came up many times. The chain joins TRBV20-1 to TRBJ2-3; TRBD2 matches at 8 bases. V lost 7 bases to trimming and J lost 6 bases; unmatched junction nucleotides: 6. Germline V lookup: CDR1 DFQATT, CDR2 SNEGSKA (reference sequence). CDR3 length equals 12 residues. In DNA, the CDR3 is TGCAGTGTACTCGGGGGGGGGGATACGCAGTATTTT. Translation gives CSVLGGGDTQYF.

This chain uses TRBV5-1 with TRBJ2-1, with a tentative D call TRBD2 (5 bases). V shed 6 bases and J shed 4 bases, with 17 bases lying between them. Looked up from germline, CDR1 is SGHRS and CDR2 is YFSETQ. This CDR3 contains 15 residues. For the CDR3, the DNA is TGCGCCAGCAAAGGTGAGGGATCGCTTTACAATGAGCAGTTCTTC. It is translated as CASKGEGSLYNEQFF.

The CDR3: CASSEADAGTF. CDR3 in DNA: TGTGCCAGCAGTGAAGCAGATGCCGGCACCTTC. The chain carries TRBV6-1 and TRBJ1-2; the D is unclear. CDR3 size: 11 residues. Per germline, CDR1 MNHNS and CDR2 SASEGT. V lost 0 bases, J lost 13 bases, and 9 bases lay in between.

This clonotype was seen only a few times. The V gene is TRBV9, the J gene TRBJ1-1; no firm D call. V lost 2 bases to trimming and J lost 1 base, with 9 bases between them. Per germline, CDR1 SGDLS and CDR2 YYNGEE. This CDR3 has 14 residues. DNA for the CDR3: TGTGCCAGCAGCGTCTCCCCGGCGAACACTGAAGCTTTCTTT. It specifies CASSVSPANTEAFF. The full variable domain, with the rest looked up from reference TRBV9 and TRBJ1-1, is DSGVTQTPKHLITATGQRVTLRCSPRSGDLSVYWYQQSLDQGLQFLIQYYNGEERAKGNILERFSAQQFPDLHSELNLSSLELGDSALYFCASSVSPANTEAFFGQGTRLTVV.

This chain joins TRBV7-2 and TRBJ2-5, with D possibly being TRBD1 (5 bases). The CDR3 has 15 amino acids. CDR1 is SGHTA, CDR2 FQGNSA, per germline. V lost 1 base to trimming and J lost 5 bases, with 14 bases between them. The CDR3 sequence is CASSLVGVTRETQYF. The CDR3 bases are TGTGCCAGCAGCTTAGTAGGGGTGACTCGGGAGACCCAGTACTTC.

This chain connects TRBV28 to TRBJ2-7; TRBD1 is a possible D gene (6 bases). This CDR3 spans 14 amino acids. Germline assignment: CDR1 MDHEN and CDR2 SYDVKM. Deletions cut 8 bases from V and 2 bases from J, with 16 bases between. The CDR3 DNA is TGTGCCAGCTGGGGGCCCGGGACCGCCTACGAGCAGTACTTC. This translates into CASWGPGTAYEQYF.

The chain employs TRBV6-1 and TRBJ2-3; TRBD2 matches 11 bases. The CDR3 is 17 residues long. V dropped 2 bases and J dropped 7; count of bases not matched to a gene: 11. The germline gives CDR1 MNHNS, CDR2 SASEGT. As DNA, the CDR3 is TGTGCCAGCAGTGAATTCCTAGCGGGGGGCCAGAGACATACGCAGTATTTT. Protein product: CASSEFLAGGQRHTQYF.

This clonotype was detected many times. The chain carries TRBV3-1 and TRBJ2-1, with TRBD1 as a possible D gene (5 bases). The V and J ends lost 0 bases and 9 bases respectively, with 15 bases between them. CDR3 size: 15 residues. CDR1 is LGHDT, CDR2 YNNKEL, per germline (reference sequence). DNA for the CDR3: TGTGCCAGCAGCCAAGATAGCAGGGTTTACGGTGAGCAGTTCTTC. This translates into CASSQDSRVYGEQFF.

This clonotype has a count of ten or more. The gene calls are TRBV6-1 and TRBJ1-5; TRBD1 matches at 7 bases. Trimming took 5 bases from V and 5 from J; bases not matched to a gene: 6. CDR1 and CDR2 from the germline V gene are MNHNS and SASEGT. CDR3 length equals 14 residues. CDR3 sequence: CASSYSQGDQPQHF. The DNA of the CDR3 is TGTGCCAGCAGTTATAGCCAGGGGGATCAGCCCCAGCATTTT.

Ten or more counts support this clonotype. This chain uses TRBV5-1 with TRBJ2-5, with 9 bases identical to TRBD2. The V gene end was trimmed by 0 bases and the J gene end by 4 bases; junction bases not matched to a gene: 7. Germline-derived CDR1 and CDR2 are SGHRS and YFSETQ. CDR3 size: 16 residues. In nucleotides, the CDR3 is TGCGCCAGCAGCTTGGAGCTTAGCGGGGGACGAGAGACCCAGTACTTC. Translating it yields CASSLELSGGRETQYF.